Shown below are 5 T cell receptor beta chains from a single sample sequenced in a study of regulatory T cells in long-lasting Graves disease. Noted time point: persistent/refractory GD, antithyroid drugs over 5 years with positive TRAb. PBMC RNA served as the TCR library source. Sequencing libraries for TCR beta were prepared with iRepertoire HTBI primers and Arm-PCR of CDR3 regions. TCRdb recomputed calls from the multiplex PCR reads with MiXCR, one row per CDR3 protein. The sample records about 430,000 distinct CDR3 sequences, around 20% being singletons. This specimen was peripheral blood mononuclear cells (PBMCs), taken when the disease was refractory, from a patient treated with antithyroid drugs. The receptors shown here come from a female donor with Graves disease.

Details on this clonotype: This CDR3 is missing its conserved last phenylalanine or tryptophan, likely due to a read error. No DNA is shown, since the ends of the CDR3 on it are uncertain; the CDR3 is the one TCRdb lists. J is TRBJ2-7 and V is TRBV20-1. Germline CDR1 is DFQATT and CDR2 is SNEGSKA (reference sequence). Termini included, the CDR3 measures 12 amino acids. The chain's CDR3 is CSAIKKQSCTQN.

This clonotype was seen at least ten times. The chain uses TRBV20-1 and TRBJ1-6; D unclear. This CDR3 is 14 amino acids long. V was shortened by 3 bases and J by 3 bases, with 9 bases between the two germline ends. Looked up from germline, CDR1 is DFQATT and CDR2 is SNEGSKA (reference sequence). Here the CDR3 reads CSASHGDYNSPLHF. CDR3 coding DNA: TGCAGTGCTAGTCACGGTGACTATAATTCACCCCTCCACTTT.

This chain uses TRBV7-3 with TRBJ2-1; D is unresolved. Germline CDR1 SGHTA, CDR2 FQGTGA. The CDR3 is made up of 13 amino acids. Trimming removed 2 bases from V and 6 bases from J, with 8 bases in between. DNA for the CDR3: TGTGCCAGCAGCTTAGGACGGGTCAATGAGCAGTTCTTC. Protein sequence: CASSLGRVNEQFF.

This clonotype was picked up one time. The chain recombines TRBV6-2 or TRBV6-3 with TRBJ2-1, with 10 bases matching TRBD2. Germline V gene data show CDR1 as MNHEY and CDR2 as SVGEGT. After removal of 2 bases from V and 6 bases from J, the junction contained 7 bases not matched to a gene. This CDR3 has 16 amino acids. The DNA of the CDR3 is TGTGCCAGCAGTTACCCTAGCGGGAGATCGGTCAATGAGCAGTTCTTC. This encodes CASSYPSGRSVNEQFF.

The chain couples TRBV7-8 to TRBJ1-5, with 8 bases matching TRBD1. The CDR3 has 15 residues. The germline V gene encodes CDR1 SGHVS and CDR2 FQNEAQ. The J segment lost 3 bases and the V segment lost 5 bases, leaving 6 bases of the junction unmatched. CDR3 region: CASSTQGQDNQPQHF. CDR3 bases: TGTGCCAGCAGCACCCAGGGACAGGACAATCAGCCCCAGCATTTT.